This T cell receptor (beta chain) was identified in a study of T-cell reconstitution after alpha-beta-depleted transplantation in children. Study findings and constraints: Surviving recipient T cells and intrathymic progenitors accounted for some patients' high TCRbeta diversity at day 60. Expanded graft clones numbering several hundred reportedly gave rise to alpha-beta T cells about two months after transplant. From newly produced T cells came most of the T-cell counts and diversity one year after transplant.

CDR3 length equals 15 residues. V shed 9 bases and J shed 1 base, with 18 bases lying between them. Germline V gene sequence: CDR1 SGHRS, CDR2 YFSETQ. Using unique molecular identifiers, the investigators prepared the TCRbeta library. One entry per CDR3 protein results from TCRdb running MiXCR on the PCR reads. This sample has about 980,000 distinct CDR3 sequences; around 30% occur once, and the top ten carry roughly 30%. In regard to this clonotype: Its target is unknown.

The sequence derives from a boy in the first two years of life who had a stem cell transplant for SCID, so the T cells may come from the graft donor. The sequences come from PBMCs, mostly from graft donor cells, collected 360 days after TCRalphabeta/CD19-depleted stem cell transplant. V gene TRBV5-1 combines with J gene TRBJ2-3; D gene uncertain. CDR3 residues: CATRKSVTGTDTQYF. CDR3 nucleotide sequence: TGCGCCACCCGGAAGAGTGTTACTGGCACAGATACGCAGTATTTT.